This TCR beta chain originates from a study of T cell repertoires in cytomegalovirus infection. The wider study: CMV infection and matching HLA type were both indicated by public TCR beta signatures.

TCRdb processed the reads anew with MiXCR; each CDR3 protein has one entry. The data show about 190,000 distinct CDR3 sequences, with roughly 28% seen just once and roughly 29% held by the top ten. General observations from the study: HLA-C-restricted TCR beta clonotypes specific for CMV led the ex vivo response.

This clonotype was counted a few times. The antigen remains unidentified. From germline, CDR1 is SQVTM and CDR2 ANQGSEA. Trimming shortened V by 0 bases and J by 0 bases, and 12 bases separated the two germline ends. There are 16 residues in the CDR3. What was sequenced was PBMCs. The rearrangement joins TRBV29-1 to TRBJ2-1, with a tentative D call TRBD2 (6 bases). The source is a human donor in good health (CMV status not recorded). Some clones in this sample may be carry-over from other donors' samples. The DNA for the CDR3 is TGCAGCGTTGAAGATCGGCTAGCGATCTCCTACAATGAGCAGTTCTTC. It translates to CSVEDRLAISYNEQFF.